A selection of T cell receptor beta chains follows, all from one sample in a study of radiotherapy plus CTLA-4 blockade in lung cancer. Repertoires were generated with immunoSEQ multiplex PCR, while TCRdb's copy carries only in-frame clones and drops some. This table holds about 38,000 clones, over 65% found once. Material: peripheral blood, obtained from a patient treated with radiotherapy plus ipilimumab. These receptors all come from a human donor with non-small cell lung cancer who had stable disease on radiotherapy plus ipilimumab. Both conserved end residues are part of each CDR3. D genes are given only for firm matches. Part of the rows lack a size; the others show once, few, many or a class for expanded clones.

v_gene	j_gene	abundance	d_gene	CDR3nt	CDR3aa
TRBV28	TRBJ2-5	once	TRBD2	TGTGCCAGCGGTGCCATTAGCGGGGGGACAGAGACCCAGTACTTC	CASGAISGGTETQYF
TRBV19	TRBJ2-2	few	-	TGTGCCAGTAGTATGTCCGGGGCGGGCACCGGGGAGCTGTTTTTT	CASSMSGAGTGELFF
TRBV7-9	TRBJ1-2	-	TRBD1	TGTGCCAGCAGCCCCGGACAGGGGGGCGGCTATGGCTACACCTTC	CASSPGQGGGYGYTF
TRBV6-6	TRBJ1-1	-	-	TGTGCCAGCAGCCAAGGGGGGCGGGCCGCTGAAGCTTTCTTT	CASSQGGRAAEAFF
TRBV5-4	TRBJ2-4	-	TRBD1	TGTGCCAGCAGCCCCGACAGGGGTGGGAACATTCAGTACTTC	CASSPDRGGNIQYF
TRBV7-9	TRBJ2-6	-	-	TGTGCCAGCAGCCTCCGGACTGGGGCCAACGTCCTGACTTTC	CASSLRTGANVLTF
TRBV19	TRBJ2-7	few	TRBD2	TGTGCCAGTAGTATGACTAGCGGGGGGGTCGAGCAGTACTTC	CASSMTSGGVEQYF
TRBV6-6	TRBJ1-3	many	-	TGTGCCAGCAGTCCCGTCCTGGGAGGAGGAAACACCATATATTTT	CASSPVLGGGNTIYF
TRBV19	TRBJ2-2	-	-	TGTGCCAGTAGTATAGTACAGGCGGCCACCGGGGAGCTGTTTTTT	CASSIVQAATGELFF
TRBV2	TRBJ1-5	few	-	TGTGCCAGCACTAGCAGGTGGTCCGATCAGCCCCAGCATTTT	CASTSRWSDQPQHF
TRBV18	TRBJ1-1	-	-	TGTGCCAGCTCACCGCGAGGTGGGGAAAGCTCCACTGAAGCTTTCTTT	CASSPRGGESSTEAFF
TRBV27	TRBJ1-4	-	-	TGTGCCAGCAGTTTGAGGGGGAGTGAAAAACTGTTTTTT	CASSLRGSEKLFF
TRBV6-5	TRBJ1-5	-	-	TGTGCCAGCAGTTACTCAGGAAGGGGATCGCCCCAGCATTTT	CASSYSGRGSPQHF
TRBV30	TRBJ2-6	-	-	TGTGCCTGGAGTGGGGAGGGGGCGTATGGGGCCAACGTCCTGACTTTC	CAWSGEGAYGANVLTF
TRBV4-3	TRBJ1-6	-	-	TGCGCCAGCAGCCAAGATTTGACATTTTTGTCCCATAATTCACCCCTCCACTTT	CASSQDLTFLSHNSPLHF
TRBV5-1	TRBJ2-2	-	-	TGCGCCAGCAGCCAAACTATGAACACCGGGGAGCTGTTTTTT	CASSQTMNTGELFF
TRBV28	TRBJ1-5	-	-	TGTGCCAGCAGTTCCCCGACAGGTCTACATAGCAATCAGCCCCAGCATTTT	CASSSPTGLHSNQPQHF
TRBV5-4	TRBJ1-2	-	TRBD1	TGTGCCAGCAGCTCTATAACCGGGACAGGGGTCCGTGGCTACACCTTC	CASSSITGTGVRGYTF
TRBV7-9	TRBJ1-2	once	-	TGTGCCAGCAGCTTTACCGGGGCCCCTAACTATGGCTACACCTTC	CASSFTGAPNYGYTF
TRBV5-1	TRBJ2-2	-	-	TGCGCCAGCAGCTTGGGGGACACCGGGGAGCTGTTTTTT	CASSLGDTGELFF
TRBV5-3	TRBJ1-2	-	TRBD1	TGTGCCAGAAGCGGACGGGACAGGGCCTATGGCTACACCTTC	CARSGRDRAYGYTF
TRBV5-5	TRBJ1-5	-	TRBD1	TGTGCCAGCAGCTTCGGGACAGGGGATAGGCAGCCCCAGCATTTT	CASSFGTGDRQPQHF
TRBV28	TRBJ1-2	-	-	TGTGCCAGCAGTTTAGCCAGGGCTCGAGGCTACACCTTC	CASSLARARGYTF
TRBV11-2	TRBJ1-2	-	-	TGTGCCAGCAGCTTAGAGAGAGGGGGTTGGTATGGCTACACCTTC	CASSLERGGWYGYTF
TRBV13	TRBJ1-5	-	-	TGTGCCAGCTCCGCCGGCCGGGCAAGCAATCAGCCCCAGCATTTT	CASSAGRASNQPQHF
TRBV6-5	TRBJ1-6	-	-	TGTGCCAGCAGTTACGGACCGACGACCTATAATTCACCCCTCCACTTT	CASSYGPTTYNSPLHF
TRBV4-3	TRBJ2-7	-	-	TGCGCCAGCAGCCAAGAGACAGTCTACGAGCAGTACTTC	CASSQETVYEQYF
TRBV10-3	TRBJ2-7	-	TRBD2	TGTGCCATCAGTGCGACAACTAGCGGGGGGGCCTACGAGCAGTACTTC	CAISATTSGGAYEQYF
TRBV7-6	TRBJ2-2	-	TRBD1	TGTGCCAGCAGCGGGACAGCAAACACCGGGGAGCTGTTTTTT	CASSGTANTGELFF
TRBV6-5	TRBJ2-7	-	-	TGTGCCAGCCAGGGGGGGGCCTACGAGCAGTACTTC	CASQGGAYEQYF
TRBV7-9	TRBJ1-4	-	-	TGTGCCAGCAGCGGACCCATAGCAACTAATGAAAAACTGTTTTTT	CASSGPIATNEKLFF
TRBV18	TRBJ1-6	-	TRBD1	TGTGCCAGCTCACCTCCGAGACAGGGGATTGGGAATTCACCCCTCCACTTT	CASSPPRQGIGNSPLHF
TRBV20-1	TRBJ1-2	-	-	TGCAGTGTAGGGATGAATGGCTACACCTTC	CSVGMNGYTF